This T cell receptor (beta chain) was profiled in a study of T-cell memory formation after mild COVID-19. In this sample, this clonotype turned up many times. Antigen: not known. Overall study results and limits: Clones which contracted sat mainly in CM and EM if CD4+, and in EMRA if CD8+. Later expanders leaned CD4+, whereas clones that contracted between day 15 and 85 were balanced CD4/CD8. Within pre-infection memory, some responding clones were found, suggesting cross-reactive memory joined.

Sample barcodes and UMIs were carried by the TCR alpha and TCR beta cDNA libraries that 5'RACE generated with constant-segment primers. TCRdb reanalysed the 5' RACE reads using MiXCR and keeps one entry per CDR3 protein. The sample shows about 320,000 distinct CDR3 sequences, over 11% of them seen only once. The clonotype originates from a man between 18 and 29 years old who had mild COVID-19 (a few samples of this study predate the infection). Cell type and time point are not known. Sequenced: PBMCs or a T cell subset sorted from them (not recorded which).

CDR3 region: CASSSGPGTDTQYF. CDR3 DNA: TGCGCCAGCAGCTCGGGACCCGGCACAGATACGCAGTATTTT. The chain employs TRBV5-1 and TRBJ2-3; possibly TRBD1 or TRBD2 for D (5 bases each). Germline V gene data show CDR1 as SGHRS and CDR2 as YFSETQ. V dropped 3 bases and J dropped 1 base, with 9 bases sitting between them. The CDR3 runs to 14 residues.